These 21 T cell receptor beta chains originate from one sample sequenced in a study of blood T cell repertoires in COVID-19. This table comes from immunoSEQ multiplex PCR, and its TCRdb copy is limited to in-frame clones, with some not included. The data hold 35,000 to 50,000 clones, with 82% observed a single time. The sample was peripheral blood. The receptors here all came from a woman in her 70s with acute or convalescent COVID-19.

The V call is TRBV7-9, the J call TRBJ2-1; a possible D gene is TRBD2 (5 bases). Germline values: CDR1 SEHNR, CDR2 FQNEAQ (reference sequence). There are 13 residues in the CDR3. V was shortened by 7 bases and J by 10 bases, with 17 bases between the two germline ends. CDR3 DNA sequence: TGTGCCAGCAAACGGCGCCAAGAGGGAGAGCAGTTCTTC. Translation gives CASKRRQEGEQFF.

This CDR3 is CAWMGGKNSGANVLTF. In DNA form, the CDR3 reads TGTGCCTGGATGGGGGGTAAGAACTCTGGGGCCAACGTCCTGACTTTC. The rearrangement joins TRBV30 to TRBJ2-6, with D perhaps matching TRBD2 (6 bases). Trimming pared 4 bases from V and 0 bases from J, leaving 13 bases between. This CDR3 comprises 16 residues. Germline V gives CDR1 GTSNPN, CDR2 SVGIG (reference sequence).

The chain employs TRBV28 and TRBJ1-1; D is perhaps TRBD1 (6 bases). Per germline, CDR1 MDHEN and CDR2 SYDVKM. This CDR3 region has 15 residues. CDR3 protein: CAADSPLNLNTEAFF. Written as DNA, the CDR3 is TGTGCAGCGGACAGCCCTCTGAACTTGAACACTGAAGCTTTCTTT.

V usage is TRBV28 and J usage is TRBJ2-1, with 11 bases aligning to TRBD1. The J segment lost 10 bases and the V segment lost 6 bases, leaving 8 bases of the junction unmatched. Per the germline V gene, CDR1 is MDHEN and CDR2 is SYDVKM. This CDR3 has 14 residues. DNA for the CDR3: TGTGCCAGCAGCTACAGGACAGGGGGCTTCGAGCAGTTCTTC. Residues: CASSYRTGGFEQFF.

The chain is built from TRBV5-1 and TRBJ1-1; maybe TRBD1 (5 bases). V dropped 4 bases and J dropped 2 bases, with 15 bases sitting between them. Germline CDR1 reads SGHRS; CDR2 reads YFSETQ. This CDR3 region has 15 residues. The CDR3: CASSPKQDPNTEAFF. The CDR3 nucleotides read TGCGCCAGCAGCCCGAAACAGGATCCCAACACTGAAGCTTTCTTT.

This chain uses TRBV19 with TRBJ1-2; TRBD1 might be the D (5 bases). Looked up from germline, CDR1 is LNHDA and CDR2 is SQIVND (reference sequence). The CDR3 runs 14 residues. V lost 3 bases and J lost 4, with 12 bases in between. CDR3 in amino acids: CASSIGQGGYGYTF. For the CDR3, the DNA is TGTGCCAGTAGTATTGGTCAGGGAGGCTATGGCTACACCTTC.

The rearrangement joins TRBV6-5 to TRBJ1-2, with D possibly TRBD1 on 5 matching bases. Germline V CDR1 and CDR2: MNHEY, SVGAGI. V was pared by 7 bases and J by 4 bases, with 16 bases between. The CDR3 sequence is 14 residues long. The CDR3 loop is CASIQDTHPYGYTF. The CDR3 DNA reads TGTGCCAGCATACAGGACACGCACCCCTATGGCTACACCTTC.

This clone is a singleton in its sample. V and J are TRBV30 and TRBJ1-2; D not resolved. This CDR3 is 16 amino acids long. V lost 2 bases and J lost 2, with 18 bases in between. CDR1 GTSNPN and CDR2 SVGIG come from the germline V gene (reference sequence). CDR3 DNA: TGTGCCTGGAGTATTGCACATAGCCCTCTGAACTATGGCTACACCTTC. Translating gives CAWSIAHSPLNYGYTF.

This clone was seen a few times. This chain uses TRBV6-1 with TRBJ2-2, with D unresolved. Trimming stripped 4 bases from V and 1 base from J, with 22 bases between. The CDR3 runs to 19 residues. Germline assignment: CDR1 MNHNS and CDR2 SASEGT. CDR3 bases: TGTGCCAGCAGTGTTTTTGATCCGTTTGCACTACTGAACACCGGGGAGCTGTTTTTT. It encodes CASSVFDPFALLNTGELFF.

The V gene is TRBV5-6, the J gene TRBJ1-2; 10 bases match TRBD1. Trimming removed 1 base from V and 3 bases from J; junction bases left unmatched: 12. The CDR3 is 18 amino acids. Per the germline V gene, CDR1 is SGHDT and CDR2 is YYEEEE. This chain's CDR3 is CASSLPGQGVPHHYGYTF. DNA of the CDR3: TGTGCCAGCAGCTTGCCCGGACAGGGGGTCCCACACCACTATGGCTACACCTTC.

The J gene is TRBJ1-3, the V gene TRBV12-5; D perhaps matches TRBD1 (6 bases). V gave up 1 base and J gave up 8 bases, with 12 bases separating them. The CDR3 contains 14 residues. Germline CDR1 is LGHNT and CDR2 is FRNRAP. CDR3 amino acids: CASGLDRVDDTIYF. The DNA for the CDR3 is TGTGCTAGTGGTTTGGACAGGGTTGACGACACCATATATTTT. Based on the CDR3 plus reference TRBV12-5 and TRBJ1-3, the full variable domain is DARVTQTPRHKVTEMGQEVTMRCQPILGHNTVFWYRQTMMQGLELLAYFRNRAPLDDSGMPKDRFSAEMPDATLATLKIQPSEPRDSAVYFCASGLDRVDDTIYFGEGSWLTVV.

The CDR3 DNA sequence: TGTGCCAGCAGCCTACGGGGTTTTTCGGGTTACGAGCAGTACTTC. Translating gives CASSLRGFSGYEQYF. The chain employs TRBV3-1 (or the pseudogene TRBV3-2) and TRBJ2-7; tentative D call: TRBD2 (5 bases). Looked up from germline, CDR1 is LGHDT and CDR2 is YNNKEL (reference sequence). This CDR3 spans 15 amino acids. The V end was cut by 4 bases, the J end by 4 bases, with 17 bases between.

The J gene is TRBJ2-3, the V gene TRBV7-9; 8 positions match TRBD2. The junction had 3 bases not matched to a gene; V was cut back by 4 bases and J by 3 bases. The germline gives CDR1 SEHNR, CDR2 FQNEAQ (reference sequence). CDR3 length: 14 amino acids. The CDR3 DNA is TGTGCCAGCAGCTCGAGCGGGAGAACAGATACGCAGTATTTT. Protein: CASSSSGRTDTQYF.

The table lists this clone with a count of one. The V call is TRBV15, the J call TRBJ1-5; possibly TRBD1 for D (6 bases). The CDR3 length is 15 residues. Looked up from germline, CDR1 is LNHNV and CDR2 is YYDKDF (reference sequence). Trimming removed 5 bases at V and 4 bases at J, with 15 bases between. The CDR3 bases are TGTGCCACCAGCCCGCAGTCAGGGGTGAATCAGCCCCAGCATTTT. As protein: CATSPQSGVNQPQHF.

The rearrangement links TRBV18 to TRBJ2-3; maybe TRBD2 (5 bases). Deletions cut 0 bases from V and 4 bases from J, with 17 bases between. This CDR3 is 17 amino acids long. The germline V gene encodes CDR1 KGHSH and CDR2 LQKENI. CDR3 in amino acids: CASSPPVMGSRADTQYF. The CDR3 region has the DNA TGTGCCAGCTCACCACCGGTTATGGGGAGCCGGGCAGATACGCAGTATTTT.

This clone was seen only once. CDR3 DNA: TGTGCCAGCAGCTTAGATCTCCACCAAGAGACCCAGTACTTC. Protein product: CASSLDLHQETQYF. The V and J genes are TRBV11-2 and TRBJ2-5; D gene ambiguous. Trimming removed 0 bases from V and 0 bases from J, with 5 bases in between. This CDR3 contains 14 residues. Per germline, CDR1 SGHAT and CDR2 FQNNGV.

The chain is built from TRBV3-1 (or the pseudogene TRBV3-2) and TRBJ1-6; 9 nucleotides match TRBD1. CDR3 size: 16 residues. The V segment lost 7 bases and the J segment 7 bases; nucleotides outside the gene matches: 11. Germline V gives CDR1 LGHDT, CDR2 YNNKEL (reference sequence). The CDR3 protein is CASTPDRGALNSPLHF. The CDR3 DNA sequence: TGTGCCAGCACCCCGGACAGGGGCGCCCTCAATTCACCCCTCCACTTT.

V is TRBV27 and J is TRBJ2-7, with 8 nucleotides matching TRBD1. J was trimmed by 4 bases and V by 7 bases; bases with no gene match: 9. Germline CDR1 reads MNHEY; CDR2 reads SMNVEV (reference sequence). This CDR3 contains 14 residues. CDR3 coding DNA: TGTGCCAGCACCTTCGGGACAGGAATTTACGAGCAGTACTTC. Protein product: CASTFGTGIYEQYF.

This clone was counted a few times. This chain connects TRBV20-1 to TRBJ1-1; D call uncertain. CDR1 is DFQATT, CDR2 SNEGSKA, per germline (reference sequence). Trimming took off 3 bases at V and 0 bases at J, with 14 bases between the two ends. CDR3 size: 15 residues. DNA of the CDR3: TGCAGTGCTAGTCCGAAGAGCAGGATGAACACTGAAGCTTTCTTT. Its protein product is CSASPKSRMNTEAFF.

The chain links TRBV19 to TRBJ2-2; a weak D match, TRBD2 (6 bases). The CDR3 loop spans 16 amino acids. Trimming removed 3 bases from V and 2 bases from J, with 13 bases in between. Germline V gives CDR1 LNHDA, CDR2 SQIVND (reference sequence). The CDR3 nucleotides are TGTGCCAGTAGTATTCAGGCGGGGCTAAACACCGGGGAGCTGTTTTTT. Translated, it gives CASSIQAGLNTGELFF.

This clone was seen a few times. CDR3 amino acids: CASSLNRAGPYSNQPQHF. The CDR3 DNA reads as TGTGCCAGCAGCTTGAATAGGGCAGGGCCTTATAGCAATCAGCCCCAGCATTTT. The chain carries TRBV5-5 and TRBJ1-5; D possibly corresponds to TRBD1 (5 bases). This CDR3 is built from 18 residues. Germline assignment: CDR1 SGHKS and CDR2 YYEKEE (reference sequence). V dropped 1 base and J dropped 0 bases, with 17 bases sitting between them.